One sample yielded the 23 T cell receptor beta chains listed below, sequenced in a study of blood T cells in healthy people across ages. Alongside a J-beta primer mix, a sample-barcoded 5' primer served in a second PCR lasting roughly 7 to 12 cycles. TCRdb independently ran MiXCR on the 5' RACE reads; one entry per CDR3 protein. This sample has around 1,800,000 distinct CDR3 sequences, with more than 35% found just once. Sequenced sample: blood. The receptors here all came from a human donor in good health.

The chain links TRBV21-1 to TRBJ1-6; no check of the table's D call, TRBD1, against the DNA was made. TRBV21-1 represents a pseudogene. The CDR3 extends over 16 amino acids. The CDR3: CASSLPDGRYNSPLHF. Written as DNA, the CDR3 is TGTGCCAGCAGCCTCCCGGACGGTCGATATAATTCACCCCTCCACTTT.

Comments on this clonotype: A junction boundary mismatches the germline segment, possibly from a read error. The chain employs TRBV4-2 and TRBJ1-4; D gene unclear. The length of the CDR3 is 15 residues. CDR1 LGHNA and CDR2 YNFKEQ come from the germline V gene. DNA for the CDR3: TGTGTCAGCAGCCAAGAGAGGGTCGAGGAAGAAAAACTGTTTTTT. This sequence encodes CVSSQERVEEEKLFF.

The chain links TRBV29-1 to TRBJ1-1; the D is unclear. Trimming cost V 4 bases and J 2 bases, with 8 bases left between them. The germline gives CDR1 SQVTM, CDR2 ANQGSEA. This CDR3 comprises 12 residues. The CDR3 coding sequence is TGCAGCGTTGGTGATACTAACACTGAAGCTTTCTTT. Translation gives CSVGDTNTEAFF.

Concerning this clonotype itself: One end of the junction is discordant with germline, which a read error may explain. The J gene is TRBJ2-7, the V gene TRBV4-3, with 10 positions matching TRBD1. Germline V gene lookup returns CDR1 LGHNA and CDR2 YSLEER. The CDR3 length is 15 residues. CDR3: CASSPRGQGPYKQYF. CDR3 DNA: TGCGCCAGCAGCCCTAGGGGACAGGGGCCCTACAAGCAGTACTTC.

The rearrangement links TRBV5-5 to TRBJ2-5, with D possibly matching TRBD1 (5 bases). Trimming removed 4 bases from V and 3 bases from J, with 16 bases in between. Germline V lookup: CDR1 SGHKS, CDR2 YYEKEE (reference sequence). This CDR3 has 15 residues. For the CDR3, the DNA is TGTGCCAGCAGCCGGTCTCTTGGGGCGAAAGAGACCCAGTACTTC. It is translated as CASSRSLGAKETQYF.

This clonotype was recorded a few times. This CDR3 is CASSSIRPRRQRSSYNEQFF. The CDR3 DNA reads TGTGCCAGCAGCTCAATTAGGCCGAGACGACAGCGGAGCTCCTACAATGAGCAGTTCTTC. This chain links TRBV11-2 with TRBJ2-1, with D perhaps given as TRBD1 or TRBD2 (5 bases each). Trimming took off 4 bases at V and 0 bases at J, with 25 bases between the two ends. This CDR3 is built from 20 residues. Germline V gene lookup returns CDR1 SGHAT and CDR2 FQNNGV.

The chain is built from TRBV7-9 and TRBJ2-3; D is ambiguous. CDR3 size: 13 residues. Trimming removed 8 bases from V and 5 bases from J, with 14 bases in between. Germline V gene lookup returns CDR1 SEHNR and CDR2 FQNEAQ (reference sequence). The chain's CDR3 is CASGRPGRDTQYF. CDR3 nucleotides: TGTGCCAGCGGGCGGCCTGGAAGAGATACGCAGTATTTT.

V usage is TRBV12-3 or TRBV12-4 and J usage is TRBJ1-1; D call uncertain. V shed 6 bases and J shed 3 bases, with 14 bases lying between them. CDR3 length: 14 amino acids. CDR3 DNA: TGTGCCAGCAGCCCCCTGTCCCTGGACACTGAAGCTTTCTTT. This sequence encodes CASSPLSLDTEAFF.

This clonotype has only a few counts. The chain combines TRBV6-6 with TRBJ2-5, with 8 nucleotides matching TRBD2. V lost 0 bases, J lost 1 base, and 1 base stayed unmatched. Looked up from germline, CDR1 is MNHNY and CDR2 is SVGAGI (reference sequence). This CDR3 spans 15 amino acids. CDR3 sequence reads: CASSYSRGAQETQYF. The CDR3 DNA sequence: TGTGCCAGCAGTTACTCGCGGGGGGCCCAAGAGACCCAGTACTTC.

The gene calls are TRBV20-1 and TRBJ2-1; possibly TRBD2 for D (6 bases). The V and J ends lost 3 bases and 0 bases respectively, with 6 bases between them. The CDR3 sequence is 13 residues long. In germline, CDR1 is DFQATT, CDR2 SNEGSKA (reference sequence). The CDR3 DNA reads TGCAGTGCTAGGCGGGACTCCTACAATGAGCAGTTCTTC. Protein sequence: CSARRDSYNEQFF.

J is TRBJ2-1 and V is TRBV5-1; D is ambiguous. The CDR3 spans 15 residues. The germline gives CDR1 SGHRS, CDR2 YFSETQ. Deletions cut 0 bases from V and 3 bases from J, with 10 bases between. CDR3 loop: CASSLEQQVYNEQFF. In nucleotides, the CDR3 is TGCGCCAGCAGCTTGGAACAGCAAGTCTACAATGAGCAGTTCTTC. Based on the CDR3 plus reference TRBV5-1 and TRBJ2-1, the full variable domain is KAGVTQTPRYLIKTRGQQVTLSCSPISGHRSVSWYQQTPGQGLQFLFEYFSETQRNKGNFPGRFSGRQFSNSRSEMNVSTLELGDSALYLCASSLEQQVYNEQFFGPGTRLTVL.

The V and J genes are TRBV20-1 and TRBJ1-1; D not certain. This CDR3 region has 15 residues. Trimming took 0 bases from V and 1 from J, leaving 12 bases between them. Per the germline V gene, CDR1 is DFQATT and CDR2 is SNEGSKA (reference sequence). The chain's CDR3 is CSARERKAPNTEAFF. CDR3 nucleotide sequence: TGCAGTGCTAGAGAACGCAAGGCCCCGAACACTGAAGCTTTCTTT.

This clonotype was picked up one time. The chain joins TRBV28 to TRBJ2-3; TRBD2 aligns across 9 bases. The CDR3 is 20 residues long. Germline assignment: CDR1 MDHEN and CDR2 SYDVKM. V lost 6 bases, J lost 4 bases, and 23 bases stayed unmatched. The CDR3 loop is CASRSRMGAGGPTYADTQYF. CDR3 bases: TGTGCCAGCAGATCCCGGATGGGAGCGGGGGGTCCTACCTACGCAGATACGCAGTATTTT.

There are a few counts of this clonotype. The V and J genes are TRBV27 and TRBJ1-2; 8 bases agree with TRBD1. Germline-derived CDR1 and CDR2 are MNHEY and SMNVEV (reference sequence). Trimming took 3 bases from V and 7 from J; bases not matched to a gene: 7. CDR3 length: 14 residues. CDR3 in DNA: TGTGCCAGCAGTTTTTTCCAGGGGGCGAGTGGCTACACCTTC. Protein: CASSFFQGASGYTF.

The rearrangement uses TRBV7-3 and TRBJ1-1, with no clear D. This CDR3 has 15 residues. V gave up 5 bases and J gave up 4 bases, with 17 bases separating them. CDR1 SGHTA and CDR2 FQGTGA come from the germline V gene. CDR3 in DNA: TGTGCCAGCAGCGTCGGGGTAGGTTGGGGCACTGAAGCTTTCTTT. Protein: CASSVGVGWGTEAFF.

This clonotype was recorded a few times. This rearrangement joins TRBV30 to TRBJ2-7; no clear D. The CDR3 consists of 14 residues. Germline values: CDR1 GTSNPN, CDR2 SVGIG (reference sequence). V was pared by 0 bases and J by 2 bases, with 11 bases between. The CDR3 DNA sequence: TGTGCCTGGAGTGTACATCCTAGTGCCTACGAGCAGTACTTC. Its translation: CAWSVHPSAYEQYF.

The chain employs TRBV7-6 and TRBJ1-1; 7 nucleotides line up with TRBD1. The CDR3 has 16 residues. Per germline, CDR1 SGHVS and CDR2 FNYEAQ. V dropped 5 bases and J dropped 0; count of bases not matched to a gene: 9. The CDR3 sequence is CASSPTQGELNTEAFF. The DNA of the CDR3 is TGTGCCAGCAGCCCAACCCAGGGGGAACTGAACACTGAAGCTTTCTTT.

The rearrangement uses TRBV7-2 and TRBJ2-3; a weak D match, TRBD1 (6 bases). CDR3 size: 14 residues. The germline V gene has CDR1 SGHTA and CDR2 FQGNSA. Deletions cut 3 bases from V and 4 bases from J, with 11 bases between. The CDR3: CASSFNRVADTQYF. The CDR3 DNA is TGTGCCAGCAGCTTCAACAGGGTGGCAGATACGCAGTATTTT.

The chain links TRBV24-1 to TRBJ1-2; D is perhaps TRBD1 (6 bases). The V and J ends lost 3 bases and 1 base respectively, with 17 bases between them. This CDR3 spans 17 amino acids. CDR1 is KGHDR, CDR2 SFDVKD, per germline. CDR3 DNA: TGTGCCACCAGTGATACCCGGGACACCCCCTTTAACTATGGCTACACCTTC. Protein: CATSDTRDTPFNYGYTF.

Remarks on this clonotype: The junction differs from germline at one of its ends, possibly a read error. The chain couples TRBV18 to TRBJ1-1, with TRBD1 identical over 7 bases. Germline CDR1 and CDR2: KGHSH and LQKENI. CDR3 length: 16 residues. The CDR3 sequence: CASSSLGQEMNTEAFF. The CDR3, as DNA: TGTGCTAGCTCATCTCTAGGACAGGAAATGAACACTGAAGCTTTCTTT.

As DNA, the CDR3 is TGTGCCAGCAGACGGACAGAGAGCTCCTACAATGAGCAGTTCTTC. It specifies CASRRTESSYNEQFF. The genes are TRBV6-2 or TRBV6-3 and TRBJ2-1, with D possibly TRBD1 on 6 matching bases. The CDR3 spans 15 residues. Germline CDR1 and CDR2: MNHEY and SVGEGT. Trimming pared 6 bases from V and 0 bases from J, leaving 12 bases between.

J is TRBJ1-1 and V is TRBV29-1; D ambiguous. The CDR3 is 15 residues long. V dropped 6 bases and J dropped 0 bases, with 17 bases sitting between them. Per the germline V gene, CDR1 is SQVTM and CDR2 is ANQGSEA. Here the CDR3 reads CSVHLKWQLNTEAFF. As DNA, the CDR3 is TGCAGCGTGCATTTAAAGTGGCAGCTGAACACTGAAGCTTTCTTT.

The rearrangement joins TRBV9 to TRBJ1-2; possibly TRBD1 for D (6 bases). V lost 1 base and J lost 7, with 17 bases in between. CDR1 and CDR2 from the germline V gene are SGDLS and YYNGEE. The CDR3 consists of 15 residues. The CDR3 coding sequence is TGTGCCAGCAGCGTACTAACAGGGTCAATCCGTGGCTACACCTTC. Translation: CASSVLTGSIRGYTF. Combining the CDR3 with reference TRBV9 and TRBJ1-2 gives the whole variable domain DSGVTQTPKHLITATGQRVTLRCSPRSGDLSVYWYQQSLDQGLQFLIQYYNGEERAKGNILERFSAQQFPDLHSELNLSSLELGDSALYFCASSVLTGSIRGYTFGSGTRLTVV.